Listed below are T cell receptor beta chains from one sample, sequenced in a study of T cell responses to AZD1222 COVID-19 vaccine. Assay used: immunoSEQ multiplex PCR; TCRdb lists only in-frame clones, some missing. Among roughly 120,000 clones listed, roughly 91% were seen once. The material sequenced was peripheral blood, taken 28 days after the second AZD1222 dose. The receptor set was obtained from an adult who received the AZD1222 COVID-19 vaccine. Both conserved end residues are part of each CDR3. D genes are given only for firm matches. The size field is filled for only some rows; it gives once, few, many or a size class.

size: -
J: TRBJ2-1
D: -
V: TRBV25-1
DNA: TGTGCCAGCAGTGAAAGACACAATGAGCAGTTCTTC
CDR3: CASSERHNEQFF

size: once
J: TRBJ1-4
D: -
V: TRBV5-1
DNA: TGCGCCAGCAGCTTGGTGGCAGCAACTAATGAAAAACTGTTTTTT
CDR3: CASSLVAATNEKLFF

size: -
J: TRBJ2-7
D: -
V: TRBV6-1
DNA: TGTGCCAGCAGTGAATCGGCAGGGAGCTCCTACGAGCAGTACTTC
CDR3: CASSESAGSSYEQYF

size: -
J: TRBJ2-3
D: -
V: TRBV9
DNA: TGTGCCAGCAGCGTCAGTTGGAGGCGGCCAGATACGCAGTATTTT
CDR3: CASSVSWRRPDTQYF

size: -
J: TRBJ2-7
D: TRBD2
V: TRBV4-2
DNA: TGTGCCAGCAGCCAAGTCGCGGGGGGGACCACTACCTACGAGCAGTACTTC
CDR3: CASSQVAGGTTTYEQYF

size: -
J: TRBJ1-4
D: -
V: TRBV2
DNA: TGTGCCAGCAGTGGTGGGGGGCGCATTAATGAAAAACTGTTTTTT
CDR3: CASSGGGRINEKLFF

size: -
J: TRBJ1-2
D: TRBD1
V: TRBV7-9
DNA: TGTGCCAGCAGCACCCAGGGGACAGCTAATGGCTACACCTTC
CDR3: CASSTQGTANGYTF

size: -
J: TRBJ2-1
D: -
V: TRBV12-5
DNA: TGTGCTAGTGGTTTGGTAAGGAAGTGGGAGCAGTTCTTC
CDR3: CASGLVRKWEQFF

size: -
J: TRBJ1-1
D: TRBD1
V: TRBV28
DNA: TGTGCCAGCAGTACCGGGACAGGGTCCATGAACACTGAAGCTTTCTTT
CDR3: CASSTGTGSMNTEAFF

size: -
J: TRBJ2-7
D: TRBD1
V: TRBV6-5
DNA: TGTGCCAGCAGTTTGACAGGGAACCCCTACGAGCAGTACTTC
CDR3: CASSLTGNPYEQYF

size: -
J: TRBJ2-3
D: -
V: TRBV18
DNA: TGTGCCAGCTCACCGGGGGATACGCAGTATTTT
CDR3: CASSPGDTQYF

size: -
J: TRBJ2-7
D: -
V: TRBV13
DNA: TGTGCCAGCAGCCAACTGGGCTACGAGCAGTACTTC
CDR3: CASSQLGYEQYF

size: -
J: TRBJ2-1
D: -
V: TRBV25-1
DNA: TGTGCCAGCAGTTCAATCGGGACTTTCTACAATGAGCAGTTCTTC
CDR3: CASSSIGTFYNEQFF

size: -
J: TRBJ2-1
D: TRBD2
V: TRBV7-3
DNA: TGTGCCAGCAGCACTACGGGACTAGCGGGATTCAGGGAGCAGTTCTTC
CDR3: CASSTTGLAGFREQFF

size: -
J: TRBJ2-3
D: TRBD2
V: TRBV7-2
DNA: TGTGCCAGCAGCTTACGGCTAGCGGGGGGCCTCACAGATACGCAGTATTTT
CDR3: CASSLRLAGGLTDTQYF

size: -
J: TRBJ2-1
D: TRBD2
V: TRBV9
DNA: TGTGCCAGCAGCTCAGGGACTAGCGTTGGGAATGAGCAGTTCTTC
CDR3: CASSSGTSVGNEQFF

size: once
J: TRBJ2-5
D: -
V: TRBV10-3
DNA: TGTGCCATCAGTAAGACACAAGAGACCCAGTACTTC
CDR3: CAISKTQETQYF

size: -
J: TRBJ2-1
D: TRBD1
V: TRBV7-9
DNA: TGTGCCAGCAGCACGGGACAGGGCTCCGTCAATGAGCAGTTCTTC
CDR3: CASSTGQGSVNEQFF

size: -
J: TRBJ1-6
D: -
V: TRBV4-3
DNA: TGCGCCAGCAGCCAAGATCTCGCGTCGGCGGGCTCACCCCTCCACTTT
CDR3: CASSQDLASAGSPLHF

size: -
J: TRBJ2-7
D: -
V: TRBV12-3/TRBV12-4
DNA: TGTGCCAGCAGCCACAGAGCATCCTACGAGCAGTACTTC
CDR3: CASSHRASYEQYF

size: once
J: TRBJ2-3
D: TRBD2
V: TRBV7-3
DNA: TGTGCCAGCAGCTGGGGCGGGAGAGGCACAGATACGCAGTATTTT
CDR3: CASSWGGRGTDTQYF

size: -
J: TRBJ2-7
D: -
V: TRBV4-3
DNA: TGCGCCAGCAGCCAAGGAGGATTGTCGGGGCCGGACGAGCAGTACTTC
CDR3: CASSQGGLSGPDEQYF

size: -
J: TRBJ1-2
D: -
V: TRBV24-1
DNA: TGTGCCACCAGTGATTTGAAGGGGAATGGCTACACCTTC
CDR3: CATSDLKGNGYTF

size: -
J: TRBJ2-7
D: TRBD1
V: TRBV2
DNA: TGTGCCAGCAGTGAAAAGGACAGGGACCACGAGCAGTACTTC
CDR3: CASSEKDRDHEQYF

size: -
J: TRBJ2-5
D: TRBD1
V: TRBV11-1
DNA: TGTGCCAGCAGCTTACAGGGGGCGCGAGGGGAGACCCAGTACTTC
CDR3: CASSLQGARGETQYF

size: once
J: TRBJ1-1
D: -
V: TRBV6-5
DNA: TGTGCCAGCAGCACCTTTCGGGACACTGAAGCTTTCTTT
CDR3: CASSTFRDTEAFF

size: once
J: TRBJ2-1
D: TRBD2
V: TRBV6-5
DNA: TGTGCCAGCAGTTACCTAGCGGGGGGAGGTGAGCAGTTCTTC
CDR3: CASSYLAGGGEQFF

size: -
J: TRBJ1-2
D: -
V: TRBV9
DNA: TGTGCCAGCAGCGTAGTAGCGGGAGCAGGGCCTAACTATGGCTACACCTTC
CDR3: CASSVVAGAGPNYGYTF

size: -
J: TRBJ1-5
D: -
V: TRBV28
DNA: TGTGCCAGCACCCTACACGGTGGGGGGATAAATCAGCCCCAGCATTTT
CDR3: CASTLHGGGINQPQHF

size: once
J: TRBJ2-5
D: TRBD2
V: TRBV4-1
DNA: TGCGCCAGCAGCCAAGTCAGACTAGCGGGGGACCAAGAGACCCAGTACTTC
CDR3: CASSQVRLAGDQETQYF

size: -
J: TRBJ1-2
D: TRBD1
V: TRBV7-3
DNA: TGTGCCAGCAGCTTACTGGGGACAGGGTCTGGCTACACCTTC
CDR3: CASSLLGTGSGYTF

size: -
J: TRBJ1-2
D: TRBD1
V: TRBV6-6
DNA: TGTGCCAGCAGTAGCCGGGACAGGGATCTGTATGGCTACACCTTC
CDR3: CASSSRDRDLYGYTF

size: -
J: TRBJ2-1
D: TRBD2
V: TRBV7-9
DNA: TGTGCCAGCAGCGCGGGACTAGCGGGAGGCGGCAGCCTGTACAATGAGCAGTTCTTC
CDR3: CASSAGLAGGGSLYNEQFF

size: -
J: TRBJ2-7
D: TRBD1
V: TRBV27
DNA: TGTGCCAGCAGTTACCGGGACAGGCGCTACGAGCAGTACTTC
CDR3: CASSYRDRRYEQYF

size: -
J: TRBJ1-4
D: -
V: TRBV28
DNA: TGTGCCAGCAGGGGCAGGGTTGGGGAAAAACTGTTTTTT
CDR3: CASRGRVGEKLFF

size: -
J: TRBJ1-5
D: -
V: TRBV19
DNA: TGTGCCAGTAGTATAACCCCTTGGGCAGGGGATTCCAATCAGCCCCAGCATTTT
CDR3: CASSITPWAGDSNQPQHF

size: few
J: TRBJ1-5
D: -
V: TRBV12-3/TRBV12-4
DNA: TGTGCCAGCAGTTTAGAGCGGCAGCCCCAGCATTTT
CDR3: CASSLERQPQHF

size: -
J: TRBJ1-4
D: -
V: TRBV3-1/TRBV3-2
DNA: TGTGCTCCAGCCGTAGAAAGAGGAGAAAAACTGTTTTTT
CDR3: CAPAVERGEKLFF

size: -
J: TRBJ1-2
D: -
V: TRBV7-8
DNA: TGTGCCAGCACGCCTGATTGGGGTAATGGCTACACCTTC
CDR3: CASTPDWGNGYTF

size: once
J: TRBJ2-1
D: TRBD1
V: TRBV11-3
DNA: TGTGCCAGCAGCCCCCGGGGGACAGGGGCTGAGCAGTTCTTC
CDR3: CASSPRGTGAEQFF

size: -
J: TRBJ2-7
D: -
V: TRBV30
DNA: TGTGCCTGGTCTAGGAGAGGGGGCTCCTACGAGCAGTACTTC
CDR3: CAWSRRGGSYEQYF

size: once
J: TRBJ2-1
D: -
V: TRBV9
DNA: TGTGCCAGCAGCGTCGGGGAAGAGCAGTTCTTC
CDR3: CASSVGEEQFF

size: once
J: TRBJ1-1
D: -
V: TRBV11-2
DNA: TGTGCCAGCAGCTTAGGAAGGGGGAACACTGAAGCTTTCTTT
CDR3: CASSLGRGNTEAFF

size: -
J: TRBJ2-7
D: -
V: TRBV29-1
DNA: TGCAGCGTTGCGCGGGTTTCGTTCGTGGAGCAGTACTTC
CDR3: CSVARVSFVEQYF

size: -
J: TRBJ1-4
D: -
V: TRBV28
DNA: TGTGCCAGCAGTCCGCGTGAAAAACTGTTTTTT
CDR3: CASSPREKLFF

size: -
J: TRBJ1-1
D: -
V: TRBV5-1
DNA: TGCGCCAGCAGCTTGGGAGCAGGGAACACTGAAGCTTTCTTT
CDR3: CASSLGAGNTEAFF

size: -
J: TRBJ2-1
D: -
V: TRBV2
DNA: TGTGCCAGCAGTGAAGCGGCTGATGGAGGAGGGGATTACAATGAGCAGTTCTTC
CDR3: CASSEAADGGGDYNEQFF

size: once
J: TRBJ1-4
D: -
V: TRBV2
DNA: TGTGCCAGCAACCGGCAAACTAATGAAAAACTGTTTTTT
CDR3: CASNRQTNEKLFF

size: -
J: TRBJ2-1
D: TRBD2
V: TRBV7-6
DNA: TGTGCCAGCAGCTTAGGGCCTAGCGGGGGGGCCGATGAGCAGTTCTTC
CDR3: CASSLGPSGGADEQFF

size: -
J: TRBJ2-1
D: TRBD2
V: TRBV7-2
DNA: TGTGCCAGCAGCTTATGGGGGACTAGCGGGGTAGACTACAATGAGCAGTTCTTC
CDR3: CASSLWGTSGVDYNEQFF

size: few
J: TRBJ1-6
D: -
V: TRBV2
DNA: TGTGCCAGCAGTGAACCCCAGGGCCGGTCACCCCTCCACTTT
CDR3: CASSEPQGRSPLHF

size: -
J: TRBJ2-7
D: -
V: TRBV30
DNA: TGTGCCTGGAGACGAACAGGGAAAGGCTACGAGCAGTACTTC
CDR3: CAWRRTGKGYEQYF

size: -
J: TRBJ2-3
D: TRBD2
V: TRBV7-2
DNA: TGTGCCAGCAGCCAGGGGACTAGCGGCCACACAGATACGCAGTATTTT
CDR3: CASSQGTSGHTDTQYF

size: medium-sized
J: TRBJ2-5
D: -
V: TRBV7-3
DNA: TGTGCCAGCAGCTTAGTCGCGGGGTTCCAAGAGACCCAGTACTTC
CDR3: CASSLVAGFQETQYF

size: -
J: TRBJ2-1
D: -
V: TRBV28
DNA: TGTGCCAGCAGTTTAGGGGCTCCCCGAAGCTCCTACAATGAGCAGTTCTTC
CDR3: CASSLGAPRSSYNEQFF

size: -
J: TRBJ1-3
D: -
V: TRBV7-2
DNA: TGTGCCAGCACCCCCCTTCTTGGGGGATCGGCTGGAAACACCATATATTTT
CDR3: CASTPLLGGSAGNTIYF

size: -
J: TRBJ2-2
D: -
V: TRBV4-2
DNA: TGTGCCAGCAGCCAAGTACTAGCCGGCGCCGGGGAGCTGTTTTTT
CDR3: CASSQVLAGAGELFF